The present entry profiles one T cell receptor beta chain with its context. Sequencing was performed with immunoSEQ multiplex PCR; in TCRdb, only in-frame clones are kept and a portion is missing. This table holds approximately 85,000 clones, around 93% found once. The data stem from a study of T cell changes during pregnancy in multiple sclerosis. The germline CDR1 and CDR2 sequences are SGHDT and YYEEEE. With 4 bases clipped from V and 2 bases from J, the junction kept 1 base outside the gene matches. The CDR3 extends over 14 amino acids. V gene TRBV5-6 combines with J gene TRBJ1-3; 9 bases map to TRBD1. This specimen was peripheral blood, taken in the third trimester of pregnancy. The clonotype originates from a female donor with multiple sclerosis, enrolled in a pregnancy study. The CDR3 DNA reads TGTGCCAGCAGCACAGGGGGCACTGGAAACACCATATATTTT. Translated, it gives CASSTGGTGNTIYF.